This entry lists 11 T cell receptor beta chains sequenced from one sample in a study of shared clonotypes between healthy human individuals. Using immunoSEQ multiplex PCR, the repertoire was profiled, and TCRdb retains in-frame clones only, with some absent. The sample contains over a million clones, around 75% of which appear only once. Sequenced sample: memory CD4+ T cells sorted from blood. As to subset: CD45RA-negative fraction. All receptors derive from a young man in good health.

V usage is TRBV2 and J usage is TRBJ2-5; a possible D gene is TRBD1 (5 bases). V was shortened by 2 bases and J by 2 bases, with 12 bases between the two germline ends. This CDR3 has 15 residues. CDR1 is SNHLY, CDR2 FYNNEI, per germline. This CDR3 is CASSEQGFTQETQYF. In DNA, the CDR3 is TGTGCCAGCAGTGAACAGGGTTTTACGCAAGAGACCCAGTACTTC.

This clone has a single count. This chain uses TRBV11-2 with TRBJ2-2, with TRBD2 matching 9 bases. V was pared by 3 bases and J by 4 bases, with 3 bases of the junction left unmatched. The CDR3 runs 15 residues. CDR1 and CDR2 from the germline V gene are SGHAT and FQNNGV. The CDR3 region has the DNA TGTGCCAGCAGCTTTAGCGGGAGACCCACCGGGGAGCTGTTTTTT. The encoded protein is CASSFSGRPTGELFF. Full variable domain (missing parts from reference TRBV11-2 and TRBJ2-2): EAGVAQSPRYKIIEKRQSVAFWCNPISGHATLYWYQQILGQGPKLLIQFQNNGVVDDSQLPKDRFSAERLKGVDSTLKIQPAKLEDSAVYLCASSFSGRPTGELFFGEGSRLTVL.

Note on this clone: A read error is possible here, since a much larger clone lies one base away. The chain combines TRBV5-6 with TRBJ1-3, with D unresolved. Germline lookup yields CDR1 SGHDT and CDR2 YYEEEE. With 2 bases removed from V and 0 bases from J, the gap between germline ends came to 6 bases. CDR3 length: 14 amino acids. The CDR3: CASSLGISGNTIYF. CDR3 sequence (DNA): TGTGCCAGCAGCTTAGGAATCTCTGGAAACACCATATATTTT.

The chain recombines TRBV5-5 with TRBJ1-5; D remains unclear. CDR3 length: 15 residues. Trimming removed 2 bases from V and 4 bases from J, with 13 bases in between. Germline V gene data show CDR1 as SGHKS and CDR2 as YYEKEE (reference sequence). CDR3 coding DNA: TGTGCCAGCAGCTTAACGCCTGATCCAAATCAGCCCCAGCATTTT. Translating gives CASSLTPDPNQPQHF. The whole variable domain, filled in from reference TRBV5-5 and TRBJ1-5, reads DAGVTQSPTHLIKTRGQQVTLRCSPISGHKSVSWYQQVLGQGPQFIFQYYEKEERGRGNFPDRFSARQFPNYSSELNVNALLLGDSALYLCASSLTPDPNQPQHFGDGTRLSIL.

The DNA of the CDR3 is TGTGCCAGCAGTGAAGCGGCGGGGGGGCGGGATACGCAGTATTTT. Translated, it gives CASSEAAGGRDTQYF. The genes are TRBV2 and TRBJ2-3; 9 bases are a match to TRBD2. CDR3 size: 15 residues. The junction had 4 bases not matched to a gene; V was cut back by 0 bases and J by 6 bases. CDR1 and CDR2 from the germline V gene are SNHLY and FYNNEI.

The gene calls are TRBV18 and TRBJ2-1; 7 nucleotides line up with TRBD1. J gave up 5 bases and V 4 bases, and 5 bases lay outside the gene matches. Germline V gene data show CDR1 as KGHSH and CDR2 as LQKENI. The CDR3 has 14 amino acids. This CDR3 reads CASSQRQGDNEQFF. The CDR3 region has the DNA TGTGCCAGCTCACAAAGACAGGGTGACAATGAGCAGTTCTTC.

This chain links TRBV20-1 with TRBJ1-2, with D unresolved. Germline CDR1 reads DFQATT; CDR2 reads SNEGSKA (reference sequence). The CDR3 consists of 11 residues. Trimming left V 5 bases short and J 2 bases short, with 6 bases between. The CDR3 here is CSAPDNYGYTF. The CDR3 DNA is TGCAGTGCTCCTGACAACTATGGCTACACCTTC.

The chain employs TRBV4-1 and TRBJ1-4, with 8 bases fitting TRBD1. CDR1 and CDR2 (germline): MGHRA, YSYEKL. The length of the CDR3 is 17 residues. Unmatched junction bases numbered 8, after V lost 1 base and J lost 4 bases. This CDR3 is CASSQGGQGGGNEKLFF. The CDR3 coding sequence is TGCGCCAGCAGCCAAGGCGGACAGGGTGGCGGTAATGAAAAACTGTTTTTT.

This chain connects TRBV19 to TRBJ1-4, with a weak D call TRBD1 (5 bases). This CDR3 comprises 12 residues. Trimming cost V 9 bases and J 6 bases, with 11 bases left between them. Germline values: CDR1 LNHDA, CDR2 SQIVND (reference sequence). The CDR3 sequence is CASAGRDEKLFF. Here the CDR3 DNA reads TGTGCCAGCGCAGGGAGAGATGAAAAACTGTTTTTT.

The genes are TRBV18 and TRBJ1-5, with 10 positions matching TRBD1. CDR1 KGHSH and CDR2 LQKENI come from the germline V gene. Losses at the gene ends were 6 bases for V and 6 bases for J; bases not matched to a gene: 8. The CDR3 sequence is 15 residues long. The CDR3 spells CASSPGQGNGQPQHF. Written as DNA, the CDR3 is TGTGCCAGCTCTCCGGGACAGGGGAATGGTCAGCCCCAGCATTTT.

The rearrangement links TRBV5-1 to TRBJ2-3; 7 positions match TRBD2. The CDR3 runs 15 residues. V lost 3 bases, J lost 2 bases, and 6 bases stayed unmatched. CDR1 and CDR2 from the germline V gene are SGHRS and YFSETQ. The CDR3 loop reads CASSSASGLTDTQYF. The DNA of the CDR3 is TGCGCCAGCAGCTCCGCTAGCGGCCTCACAGATACGCAGTATTTT.